The 16 T cell receptor beta chains below were found in one sample sequenced in a study of T cells in Graves' hyperthyroidism and ophthalmopathy. The TCR beta CDR3 regions underwent amplification using RNA transcripts as the source. The TCR CDR3 was amplified in a first-round RT-PCR using the HTBI primer set. TCRdb itself ran the multiplex PCR reads through MiXCR, one entry per CDR3 protein. In the table there are about 600,000 distinct CDR3 sequences, 14% of which are singletons. Sequenced sample: blood. Source of these receptors: a woman aged 18-29 years with Graves' ophthalmopathy.

J is TRBJ1-2 and V is TRBV18; possibly TRBD1 for D (5 bases). Germline V gives CDR1 KGHSH, CDR2 LQKENI. The V end lost 1 base, the J end lost 0 bases, and 18 bases lay between the germline ends. This CDR3 region has 18 residues. The DNA for the CDR3 is TGTGCCAGCTCACCACGGTTGAGGGCAGGGCCGACTAACTATGGCTACACCTTC. It codes for CASSPRLRAGPTNYGYTF.

J is TRBJ1-5 and V is TRBV27, with 8 bases matching TRBD1. The CDR3 totals 14 residues. Germline V CDR1 and CDR2: MNHEY, SMNVEV (reference sequence). V trimming: 6 bases; J trimming: 5 bases; junction bases outside the gene matches: 6. The DNA for the CDR3 is TGTGCCAGCAGGCGACAGGGGTACTATCAGCCCCAGCATTTT. Its translation: CASRRQGYYQPQHF.

There are many counts of this clonotype. The chain carries TRBV3-1 and TRBJ2-7; 8 bases fit TRBD1. V lost 4 bases to trimming and J lost 5 bases; unmatched junction nucleotides: 7. The CDR3 loop spans 14 amino acids. Germline V lookup: CDR1 LGHDT, CDR2 YNNKEL (reference sequence). The CDR3, as DNA: TGTGCCAGCAGCCCCAGACAGGGGATCCACGAGCAGTACTTC. Its translation: CASSPRQGIHEQYF.

The table lists this clonotype with many counts. This chain joins TRBV2 and TRBJ1-1; D not certain. With 3 bases removed from V and 10 bases from J, the gap between germline ends came to 15 bases. Germline assignment: CDR1 SNHLY and CDR2 FYNNEI. There are 13 residues in the CDR3. The CDR3 spells CASSDPVGVPAFF. The CDR3 region has the DNA TGTGCCAGCAGTGACCCCGTCGGGGTCCCAGCTTTCTTT. The full variable domain, in which reference TRBV2 and TRBJ1-1 provide the parts outside the CDR3, is EPEVTQTPSHQVTQMGQEVILRCVPISNHLYFYWYRQILGQKVEFLVSFYNNEISEKSEIFDDQFSVERPDGSNFTLKIRSTKLEDSAMYFCASSDPVGVPAFFGQGTRLTVV.

The gene calls are TRBV5-6 and TRBJ2-3, with D tentatively TRBD1 or TRBD2 (5 bases each). With 2 bases removed from V and 2 bases from J, the gap between germline ends came to 15 bases. The CDR3 spans 16 residues. Germline lookup yields CDR1 SGHDT and CDR2 YYEEEE. The CDR3 DNA is TGTGCCAGCAGCTTCGGGACCCAAAAAGTCACAGATACGCAGTATTTT. Its translation: CASSFGTQKVTDTQYF.

This chain joins TRBV18 and TRBJ2-1; TRBD1 or TRBD2 may be the D gene (6 bases each). CDR3 size: 15 residues. CDR1 is KGHSH and CDR2 is LQKENI in the germline V gene. V lost 6 bases and J 4 bases, leaving 16 bases between the germline ends. The DNA for the CDR3 is TGTGCCAGCTCCCACCGGAGGGGGAGATACAATGAGCAGTTCTTC. Amino acids: CASSHRRGRYNEQFF.

The chain is built from TRBV5-6 and TRBJ2-1; weak D call: TRBD2 (6 bases). Looked up from germline, CDR1 is SGHDT and CDR2 is YYEEEE. V shed 6 bases and J shed 8 bases, with 30 bases lying between them. The CDR3 runs to 18 residues. The CDR3, as DNA: TGTGCCAGCAACGACCTGGATAAAGCGGGCAAAGACTTCTATGAGCAGTTCTTC. Protein product: CASNDLDKAGKDFYEQFF.

Concerning this clonotype: This may be a read error, as it is one base from a much larger clone. The rearrangement joins TRBV7-3 to TRBJ2-7, with D uncertain. The germline V gene encodes CDR1 SGHTA and CDR2 FQGTGA. The CDR3 runs 13 residues. As DNA, the CDR3 is TGTACCAGCAGCTTAACTGCCTCCTACGAGCAGTACTTC. It is translated as CTSSLTASYEQYF.

This clonotype was counted many times. The J gene is TRBJ2-5, the V gene TRBV28, with D hard to call. The germline CDR1 and CDR2 sequences are MDHEN and SYDVKM. The CDR3 runs 13 residues. The V and J ends lost 8 bases and 7 bases respectively, with 17 bases between them. The CDR3 DNA reads as TGTGCCAGCCTAAACCATAACCGCGGGACCCAGTACTTC. It is translated as CASLNHNRGTQYF.

This clonotype appeared a few times. The rearrangement links TRBV27 to TRBJ2-7; D gene ambiguous. Germline values: CDR1 MNHEY, CDR2 SMNVEV (reference sequence). This CDR3 is built from 13 residues. The V gene lost 2 bases and the J gene lost 1 base, with 6 bases spanning the gap. The CDR3 DNA sequence: TGTGCCAGCAGTTTAGAACAGTCCTACGAGCAGTACTTC. Protein sequence: CASSLEQSYEQYF.

This clonotype was counted at least ten times. The chain is built from TRBV28 and TRBJ2-3; 7 positions match TRBD2. There are 15 residues in the CDR3. After removal of 6 bases from V and 6 bases from J, the junction contained 12 bases not matched to a gene. Germline CDR1 is MDHEN and CDR2 is SYDVKM. CDR3 sequence reads: CASSSGTTFGDTQYF. DNA for the CDR3: TGTGCCAGCAGCTCCGGGACTACCTTCGGCGATACGCAGTATTTT.

The chain carries TRBV28 and TRBJ2-3; TRBD2 aligns across 8 bases. The CDR3 covers 17 residues. The junction had 13 bases not matched to a gene; V was cut back by 6 bases and J by 2 bases. Germline CDR1 is MDHEN and CDR2 is SYDVKM. CDR3 amino acids: CASSQDRSGSDTDTQYF. CDR3 DNA sequence: TGTGCCAGCAGCCAAGATCGGAGCGGGAGCGACACAGATACGCAGTATTTT.

At least ten counts were recorded for this clonotype. This chain joins TRBV28 and TRBJ2-2, with 8 bases matching TRBD1. With 5 bases clipped from V and 4 bases from J, the junction kept 9 bases outside the gene matches. CDR3 size: 16 residues. Germline values: CDR1 MDHEN, CDR2 SYDVKM. The CDR3 DNA reads as TGTGCCAGCAGTATCAGGGGGCGATTGATCACCGGGGAGCTGTTTTTT. It yields the protein CASSIRGRLITGELFF.

This clonotype appeared a few times. The rearrangement links TRBV6-9 to TRBJ2-2; 8 nucleotides match TRBD1. After removal of 2 bases from V and 0 bases from J, the junction contained 8 bases not matched to a gene. Germline lookup yields CDR1 MNHGY and CDR2 SVAAGI. The CDR3 is 18 residues long. CDR3 sequence reads: CASSYPDRVVPNTGELFF. The CDR3 DNA follows: TGTGCCAGCAGTTATCCGGACAGGGTGGTCCCGAACACCGGGGAGCTGTTTTTT.

This clonotype was detected a few times. The rearrangement joins TRBV19 to TRBJ1-2, with TRBD1 as a possible D gene (5 bases). From germline, CDR1 is LNHDA and CDR2 SQIVND (reference sequence). Trimming took 7 bases from V and 4 from J, leaving 19 bases between them. CDR3 size: 15 residues. Here the CDR3 reads CASTPLKGSGYGYTF. DNA of the CDR3: TGTGCCAGTACCCCCCTTAAGGGGTCGGGCTATGGCTACACCTTC.

The table lists this clonotype with many counts. The chain recombines TRBV30 with TRBJ1-4; no clear D gene. With 0 bases removed from V and 10 bases from J, the gap between germline ends came to 12 bases. The germline V gene has CDR1 GTSNPN and CDR2 SVGIG (reference sequence). This CDR3 contains 13 residues. The CDR3 sequence is CAWSVGLPGKLFF. The CDR3 coding sequence is TGTGCCTGGAGTGTAGGGCTCCCTGGAAAACTGTTTTTT.